These 6 T cell receptor beta chains were all obtained from the same sample, sequenced in a study of regulatory T cells in long-lasting Graves disease. Indicated time point: persistent/refractory GD, antithyroid drugs over 5 years with positive TRAb. With RNA extracted from PBMCs as input, the TCR library was made. Researchers made TCR beta libraries by using iRepertoire HTBI primers and running Arm-PCR on CDR3 regions. Via MiXCR, TCRdb re-called the multiplex PCR reads, giving one row per CDR3 protein. The data contain around 450,000 distinct CDR3 sequences, roughly a fifth of them singletons. The sequencing used peripheral blood mononuclear cells (PBMCs), collected when the disease was refractory, from a patient treated with antithyroid drugs. Receptors originate from a female donor with Graves disease.

The chain is built from TRBV7-9 and TRBJ1-4; the match to TRBD1 covers 7 bases. The ends lost 8 bases at V and 4 bases at J; junction bases unmatched: 7. This CDR3 comprises 14 residues. Germline V gene sequence: CDR1 SEHNR, CDR2 FQNEAQ (reference sequence). The CDR3 nucleotides are TGTGCCAGCTTCAAGACAGGGTTTAATGAAAAACTGTTTTTT. This translates into CASFKTGFNEKLFF.

Only a few counts were recorded for this clonotype. The rearrangement joins TRBV9 to TRBJ2-5; TRBD1 might be the D (5 bases). There are 11 residues in the CDR3. The ends were cut back, 9 bases at V and 5 bases at J, with 11 bases in the middle. In germline, CDR1 is SGDLS, CDR2 YYNGEE. CDR3 DNA sequence: TGTGCCATCAAGCCAGGGGAGACCCAGTACTTC. Translated, it gives CAIKPGETQYF. Supplemented by reference TRBV9 and TRBJ2-5, the full variable domain reads DSGVTQTPKHLITATGQRVTLRCSPRSGDLSVYWYQQSLDQGLQFLIQYYNGEERAKGNILERFSAQQFPDLHSELNLSSLELGDSALYFCAIKPGETQYFGPGTRLLVL.

This clonotype came up many times. The chain couples TRBV27 to TRBJ2-2; possibly TRBD1 for D (5 bases). V dropped 6 bases and J dropped 1 base, with 6 bases sitting between them. The CDR3 totals 13 residues. Per germline, CDR1 MNHEY and CDR2 SMNVEV (reference sequence). The CDR3, as DNA: TGTGCCAGCAGAGGACAGAACACCGGGGAGCTGTTTTTT. This translates into CASRGQNTGELFF.

V usage is TRBV7-6 and J usage is TRBJ2-7, with 11 bases aligning to TRBD1. The junction had 7 bases not matched to a gene; V was cut back by 5 bases and J by 4 bases. This CDR3 contains 15 residues. Germline CDR1 and CDR2: SGHVS and FNYEAQ. The CDR3 DNA is TGTGCCAGCAGCAAAACCGGGACAGGGGGTTACGAGCAGTACTTC. Amino acid sequence: CASSKTGTGGYEQYF.

This clonotype occurred a few times. The chain has TRBV5-1 and TRBJ2-3; tentative D call: TRBD1 (5 bases). In germline, CDR1 is SGHRS, CDR2 YFSETQ. Trimming removed 1 base at V and 3 bases at J, with 12 bases between. The CDR3 sequence is 15 residues long. The CDR3 DNA reads TGCGCCAGCAGCTTGCAGGGATTAGGAACAGATACGCAGTATTTT. Residues: CASSLQGLGTDTQYF.

This clonotype was seen many times. The CDR3 here is CASSYRDGYFSGNTIYF. The CDR3 region has the DNA TGTGCCAGCAGCTACCGTGACGGGTACTTCTCTGGAAACACCATATATTTT. V is TRBV2 and J is TRBJ1-3; D gene ambiguous. V was clipped by 6 bases and J by 0 bases, with 18 bases between them. Germline loops: CDR1 SNHLY, CDR2 FYNNEI. This CDR3 comprises 17 residues.